These 15 T cell receptor beta chains were sequenced from one sample in a study of TIL therapy for anti-PD-1-resistant metastatic lung cancer. Sequencing used immunoSEQ v3. Data came from immunoSEQ multiplex PCR; TCRdb stores just in-frame clones and leaves some out. The sample lists some 60,000 clones; around 69% were seen once. Time point indicated: pre-treatment sample, taken before nivolumab and TIL therapy. Sequenced here: blood, sampled at baseline. These receptors all stem from a person aged 30 to 80 with non-small cell lung cancer.

V and J are TRBV5-4 and TRBJ2-7, with D maybe TRBD1 (6 bases). The CDR3 is made up of 13 amino acids. The germline CDR1 and CDR2 sequences are SGHNT and YYREEE (reference sequence). V was cut by 4 bases and J by 3 bases, with 11 bases left in between. The CDR3 nucleotides are TGTGCCAGCAGCCTCGACAGGAGCTACGAGCAGTACTTC. Its translation: CASSLDRSYEQYF.

This clone was detected a few times. The V and J genes are TRBV5-1 and TRBJ2-2, with D tentatively TRBD1 or TRBD2 (5 bases each). The V end lost 4 bases, the J end lost 4 bases, and 11 bases lay between the germline ends. The CDR3 has 14 amino acids. The V gene's germline CDR1 is SGHRS and CDR2 YFSETQ. CDR3 loop: CASSGGSGTGELFF. In nucleotides, the CDR3 is TGCGCCAGCAGCGGGGGAAGCGGCACCGGGGAGCTGTTTTTT.

The chain carries TRBV9 and TRBJ1-3; D uncertain. The CDR3 has 15 residues. Trimming took off 4 bases at V and 0 bases at J, with 11 bases between the two ends. Germline V gene sequence: CDR1 SGDLS, CDR2 YYNGEE. CDR3 sequence reads: CASSPRHGSGNTIYF. The CDR3 DNA sequence: TGTGCCAGCAGCCCCCGTCATGGCTCTGGAAACACCATATATTTT.

The rearrangement uses TRBV27 and TRBJ2-7, with 7 bases fitting TRBD1. This CDR3 is built from 14 residues. The germline gives CDR1 MNHEY, CDR2 SMNVEV (reference sequence). V was clipped by 4 bases and J by 4 bases; unmatched bases: 7. CDR3 loop: CASSSDRVGYEQYF. The CDR3 region has the DNA TGTGCCAGCAGTTCCGACAGGGTGGGATACGAGCAGTACTTC.

The chain joins TRBV5-1 to TRBJ2-7, with unresolved D. The germline CDR1 and CDR2 sequences are SGHRS and YFSETQ. CDR3 length equals 14 residues. Trimming took 4 bases from V and 0 from J, leaving 11 bases between them. This CDR3 is CASSTGPPSYEQYF. CDR3 bases: TGCGCCAGCAGCACTGGTCCTCCCTCCTACGAGCAGTACTTC.

The V gene is TRBV30, the J gene TRBJ1-2; 9 bases match TRBD1. The germline CDR1 and CDR2 sequences are GTSNPN and SVGIG (reference sequence). The V gene end was trimmed by 2 bases and the J gene end by 4 bases; junction bases not matched to a gene: 5. This CDR3 region has 14 residues. Written as DNA, the CDR3 is TGTGCCTGGAGTCCGACAGGGGGAACCTATGGCTACACCTTC. It specifies CAWSPTGGTYGYTF.

The sample holds one count of this clone. The chain employs TRBV4-1 and TRBJ2-3; the match to TRBD2 covers 9 bases. Looked up from germline, CDR1 is MGHRA and CDR2 is YSYEKL. This CDR3 is 17 amino acids long. Germline trimming cut 0 bases from V and 4 bases from J; bases unmatched to any gene: 8. The CDR3 protein is CASSQDGAGGGSDTQYF. The CDR3 DNA sequence: TGCGCCAGCAGCCAAGATGGAGCGGGAGGTGGGTCAGATACGCAGTATTTT.

J is TRBJ1-6 and V is TRBV4-1; D is possibly TRBD1 (6 bases). Germline CDR1 reads MGHRA; CDR2 reads YSYEKL. Trimming shortened V by 1 base and J by 6 bases, and 13 bases separated the two germline ends. The CDR3 spans 16 residues. The CDR3 bases are TGCGCCAGCAGCCAAGCTAGGGCAGGGGCTAATTCACCCCTCCACTTT. Amino acids: CASSQARAGANSPLHF.

This clone was counted a few times. The CDR3 DNA follows: TGTGCCAGCAGTGAAGCGACAGGTGCTGGCAATCAGCCCCAGCATTTT. Protein: CASSEATGAGNQPQHF. The chain couples TRBV2 to TRBJ1-5, with D maybe TRBD1 (6 bases). The CDR3 spans 16 residues. V lost 0 bases to trimming and J lost 2 bases, with 11 bases between them. CDR1 SNHLY and CDR2 FYNNEI come from the germline V gene.

DNA of the CDR3: TGTGCCAGCAGCAGGGGGGATGATACGCAGTATTTT. Its protein is CASSRGDDTQYF. The chain recombines TRBV9 with TRBJ2-3, with D perhaps being TRBD1 or TRBD2 (6 bases each). Germline CDR1 SGDLS, CDR2 YYNGEE. This CDR3 spans 12 amino acids. Trimming stripped 4 bases from V and 6 bases from J, with 9 bases between.

The chain couples TRBV6-1 to TRBJ1-5, with D possibly matching TRBD1 (5 bases). V was pared by 2 bases and J by 7 bases, with 9 bases between. Germline assignment: CDR1 MNHNS and CDR2 SASEGT. The CDR3 sequence is 13 residues long. The chain's CDR3 is CASSETWGQPQHF. The CDR3 DNA is TGTGCCAGCAGTGAAACGTGGGGGCAGCCCCAGCATTTT.

This clone was found once. This chain joins TRBV6-1 and TRBJ2-2; D remains unclear. This CDR3 contains 13 residues. With 7 bases removed from V and 2 bases from J, the gap between germline ends came to 8 bases. Germline loops: CDR1 MNHNS, CDR2 SASEGT. The CDR3 coding sequence is TGTGCCAGCAAGGAACACAACACCGGGGAGCTGTTTTTT. Encoded protein: CASKEHNTGELFF.

This chain connects TRBV7-9 to TRBJ1-1; D possibly corresponds to TRBD1 (5 bases). The V and J ends lost 5 bases and 1 base respectively, with 8 bases between them. The CDR3 extends over 13 amino acids. Germline CDR1 SEHNR, CDR2 FQNEAQ (reference sequence). The CDR3 bases are TGTGCCAGCAGCAGGGGAGCGAACACTGAAGCTTTCTTT. It codes for CASSRGANTEAFF. Complete variable domain (other parts from reference TRBV7-9 and TRBJ1-1): DTGVSQNPRHKITKRGQNVTFRCDPISEHNRLYWYRQTLGQGPEFLTYFQNEAQLEKSRLLSDRFSAERPKGSFSTLEIQRTEQGDSAMYLCASSRGANTEAFFGQGTRLTVV.

The genes are TRBV6-1 and TRBJ2-1, with TRBD2 identical over 14 bases. Trimming at V came to 4 bases and at J to 7 bases, leaving 9 bases not matched to a gene. The CDR3 spans 17 residues. Germline V lookup: CDR1 MNHNS, CDR2 SASEGT. The CDR3, as DNA: TGTGCCAGCAGTGGGCTACAGACTAGCGGGAGGGCAAATGAGCAGTTCTTC. It is translated as CASSGLQTSGRANEQFF.

The CDR3 DNA sequence: TGTGCCAGCAGCTATGGACAGGAATTCTACGAGCAGTACTTC. This sequence encodes CASSYGQEFYEQYF. The chain recombines TRBV7-2 with TRBJ2-7; 7 bases match TRBD1. The CDR3 totals 14 residues. V lost 4 bases, J lost 3 bases, and 6 bases stayed unmatched. Germline CDR1 is SGHTA and CDR2 is FQGNSA.